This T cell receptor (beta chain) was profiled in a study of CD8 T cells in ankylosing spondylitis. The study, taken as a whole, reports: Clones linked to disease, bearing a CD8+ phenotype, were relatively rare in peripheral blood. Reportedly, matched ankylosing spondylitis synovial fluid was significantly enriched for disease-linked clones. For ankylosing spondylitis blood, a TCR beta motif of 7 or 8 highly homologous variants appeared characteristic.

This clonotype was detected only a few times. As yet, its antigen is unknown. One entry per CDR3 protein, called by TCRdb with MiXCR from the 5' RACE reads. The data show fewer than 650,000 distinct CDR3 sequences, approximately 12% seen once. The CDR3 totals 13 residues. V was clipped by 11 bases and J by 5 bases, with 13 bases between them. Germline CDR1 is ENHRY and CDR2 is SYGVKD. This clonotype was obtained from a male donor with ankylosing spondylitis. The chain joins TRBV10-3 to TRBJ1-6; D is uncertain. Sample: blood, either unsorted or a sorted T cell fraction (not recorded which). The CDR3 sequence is CASRERDNSPLHF. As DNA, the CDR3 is TGTGCCTCCCGCGAGAGGGATAATTCACCCCTCCACTTT.